Included here is one T cell receptor (beta chain) sequence, with context. This clonotype was seen at least ten times. This receptor's antigen is unknown. No clone much larger than this one lies a single base away; base qualities are absent. The sample belongs to a study of regulatory T cells in long-lasting Graves disease listed by TCRdb under 2021. Broadly, across the study: Antithyroid drugs had been taken for less than 3 months by newly diagnosed Graves' disease patients. This study used TCR sequencing and RNA sequencing of peripheral blood to compare persistent Graves' disease patients against newly diagnosed Graves' disease patients. The study was registered as a clinical trial and conducted in China. TCR sequencing covered some 13 persistent and approximately 20 newly diagnosed Graves' disease patients, 33 samples in total.

Interpreted using the paper, the time point label stands for: newly diagnosed GD, antithyroid drugs for less than 3 months. For both TCR sequencing and RNA sequencing, RNA was extracted from PBMCs in TRIzol. The diagnosis of Graves' disease followed American Thyroid Association guidelines. Patients for the study were recruited at an endocrinology department in Xi'an, China. From each patient, around 9 milliliters of peripheral blood was collected into an EDTA anticoagulant tube. PBMCs were isolated by Ficoll Paque Plus density gradient separation without further T cell sorting. RNA quality was checked with an Agilent 2100 Bioanalyzer and agarose gel, and concentration with a NanoDrop 2000. Libraries were made using multiplex PCR. Sequencing relied on an Illumina HiSeq 4000. CDR3 regions were amplified by Arm-PCR with iRepertoire HTBI primers to construct TCR beta libraries. PCR products were gel purified before sequencing. Regarding the original processing steps: A total of 62 TRBV and some 15 TRBJ segments were identified across samples and were used for gene usage analysis of CDR3 amino acid clonotypes. COPE and FqMerger were used to merge filtered high-quality paired reads into contigs. Contigs were aligned with BLAST to IMGT TRBV, TRBD and TRBJ reference genes, and CDR3 was defined per IMGT. Clonotypes above 0.1% frequency were classified as highly expanded clones. Shannon entropy was used to measure repertoire diversity, and the Gini coefficient was used to measure V-J evenness. Public clonotypes were defined as clonotypes shared by more than one individual. TCRdb applied fastp at Q25 and MiXCR to the public reads, then kept only in-frame beta chains. Rows are unified per CDR3 protein, each entry keeping the most common DNA and genes. The V and J calls were determined by TCRdb, not by the authors. This sample holds around 450,000 distinct CDR3 sequences; about 16% were observed only once. Together, the top ten hold 12% of the sample.

What the research found in general, with its limitations: The authors noted that the small sample size was a limitation that may lower accuracy. Only peripheral blood was studied, because thyroid tissue, the primary lesion, was inaccessible. Preferential use of TRBV28, TRBJ1-2 and TRBJ2-5 was observed in persistent disease, whereas TRBV20-1 and TRBJ2-1 were favored in newly diagnosed disease. More public clonotypes were shared among persistent patients (roughly 3,000) than among newly diagnosed patients (approximately 930). Sequencing and analysis were limited to the TCR beta chain. Persistent Graves' disease patients showed lower TCR Shannon entropy and fewer highly expanded clones than newly diagnosed patients, suggesting clonal expansion.

From a lookup of the germline V gene, CDR1 and CDR2 are SNHLY and FYNNEI. The junction shows trimming of 5 bases on V and 1 base on J, plus 23 bases between the germline ends. The CDR3 numbers 19 residues from cysteine through phenylalanine. Only the CDR3 portion is preserved as DNA: 57 bases, with reading frame beginning at the first base. This same sample was also part of a study on T cells in Graves' hyperthyroidism and ophthalmopathy. As noted in the second study: Stable Graves' hyperthyroidism was defined as no progression to ophthalmopathy during 18 months of follow-up. Hyperthyroidism patients were newly diagnosed, had a disease duration of under 2 months, and were aged 18 to 65 years. Patients with uncontrolled infections, other autoimmune diseases, pregnancy or lactation were excluded. Clinical symptoms, serum thyroxine and TRAb, thyroid ultrasound, and orbital computed tomography formed the basis for the diagnoses. The first round of RT-PCR for the TCR CDR3 was performed with the HTBI primer set and the Qiagen OneStep RT-PCR kit. Most expanded thyroid clonotypes (frequency above 0.001) were also detected in blood, a finding suggesting that blood repertoires may reflect thyroid immune responses. A model built on a 13 V-J signature distinguished ophthalmopathy from stable hyperthyroidism, reaching roughly 88% sensitivity and about 81% specificity in cross-validation and 80%/75% in testing. In validation, the model predicted progression to ophthalmopathy a median of about 6.8 months before onset, with 70% to 71% sensitivity and roughly 79% specificity. To identify TCR V-J signatures that set the groups apart, the researchers used a discovery cohort of 100 patients, made up of under 45 with Graves' ophthalmopathy and about 60 with stable Graves' hyperthyroidism. Prospective prediction of ophthalmopathy was tested in an independent validation cohort consisting of roughly 20 hyperthyroidism patients and about 17 patients who later progressed to ophthalmopathy. The approximately 100 discovery patients were randomly divided into training and test sets at a 7:3 ratio. Thyroid tissue and blood T-cell repertoires from roughly six Graves' hyperthyroidism patients were also compared in the study. Following sampling, methimazole starting at 30 mg daily was given to hyperthyroidism patients, and high-dose intravenous methylprednisolone was given to ophthalmopathy patients. Libraries were constructed in a second round of multiplex PCR, after which size selection and purification were performed. The libraries were sequenced on an Illumina HiSeq2000 using paired-end 100 bp reads. SOAPnuke was used to process the raw data, with reads discarded if the reads contained adapters or uncalled bases, had a mean Phred below 15, or lacked an exact constant-primer or identifier match. High-quality paired reads were merged using COPE v1.2.5, and each unique nucleotide sequence was defined as a clonotype. Clonotypes were aligned to IMGT TRBV, TRBD and TRBJ reference segments using MiTCR v1.1. Only V-J combinations with frequency above 0.0001, covering roughly 99% of repertoires, were analysed. A TCS score was defined as the ratio of F50 (clonal expansion) to E x V (chaos), with BLOSUM62-based TCRdist applied between CDR3 peptides within each V-J. Welch's t-statistics and random forest reduced roughly 530 V-J features to about 12, which were used in a naive Bayes classifier (R e1071). No statistical method was used to fix the sample size in advance, and group allocation was not hidden from the investigators. According to the paper, TCR Vbeta CDR3 sequencing was carried out on some 130 peripheral blood samples, which came from 40 to 45 ophthalmopathy, around 75 hyperthyroidism and about 17 progressor patients.

The chain joins TRBV2 to TRBJ1-4, with the D gene call left open. This TCR was sampled from a man between 40 and 49 years old with Graves disease. Donor details come from another sample of the same person, matched by shared clones. Material: peripheral blood mononuclear cells (PBMCs), obtained at new diagnosis, from a patient treated with antithyroid drugs. The nucleotides are TGTGCCAGCAGTCAGAGAGGGCCTGCCAGTCGGGGAACTAATGAAAAACTGTTTTTT. This codes for CASSQRGPASRGTNEKLFF.